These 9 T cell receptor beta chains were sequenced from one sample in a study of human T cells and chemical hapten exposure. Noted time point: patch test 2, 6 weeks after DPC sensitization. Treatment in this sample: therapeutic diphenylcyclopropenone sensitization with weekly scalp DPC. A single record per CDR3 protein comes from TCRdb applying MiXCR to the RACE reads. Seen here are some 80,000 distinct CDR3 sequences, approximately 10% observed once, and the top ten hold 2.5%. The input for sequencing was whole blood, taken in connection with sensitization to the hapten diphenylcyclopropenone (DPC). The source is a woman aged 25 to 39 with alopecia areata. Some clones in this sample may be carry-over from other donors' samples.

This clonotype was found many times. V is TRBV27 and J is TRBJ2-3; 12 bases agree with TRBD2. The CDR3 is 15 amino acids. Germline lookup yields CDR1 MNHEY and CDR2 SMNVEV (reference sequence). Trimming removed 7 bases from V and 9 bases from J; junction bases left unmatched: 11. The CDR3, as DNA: TGTGCCAGCATCTTGACTAGCGGGAGACCCGGGACGCAGTATTTT. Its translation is CASILTSGRPGTQYF.

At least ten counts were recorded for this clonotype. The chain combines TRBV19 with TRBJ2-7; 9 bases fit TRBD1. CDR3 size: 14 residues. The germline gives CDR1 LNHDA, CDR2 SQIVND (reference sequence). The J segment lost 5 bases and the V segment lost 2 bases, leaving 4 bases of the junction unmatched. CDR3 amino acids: CASSILGQGNEQYF. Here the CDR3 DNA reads TGTGCCAGTAGTATACTCGGACAGGGGAACGAGCAGTACTTC.

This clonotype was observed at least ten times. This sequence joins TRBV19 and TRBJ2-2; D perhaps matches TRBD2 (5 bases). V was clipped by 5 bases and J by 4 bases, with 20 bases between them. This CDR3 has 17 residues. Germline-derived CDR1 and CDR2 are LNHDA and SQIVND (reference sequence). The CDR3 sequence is CASSARLGVGGTGELFF. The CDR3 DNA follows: TGTGCCAGTAGTGCCCGTCTCGGGGTGGGCGGCACCGGGGAGCTGTTTTTT.

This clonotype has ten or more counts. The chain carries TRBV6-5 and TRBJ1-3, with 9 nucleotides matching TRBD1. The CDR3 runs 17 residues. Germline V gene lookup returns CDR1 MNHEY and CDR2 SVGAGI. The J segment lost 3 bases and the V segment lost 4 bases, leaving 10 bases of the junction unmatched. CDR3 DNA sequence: TGTGCCAGCAGTTTCGGGACAGGGACGATTGGTGGAAACACCATATATTTT. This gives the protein CASSFGTGTIGGNTIYF.

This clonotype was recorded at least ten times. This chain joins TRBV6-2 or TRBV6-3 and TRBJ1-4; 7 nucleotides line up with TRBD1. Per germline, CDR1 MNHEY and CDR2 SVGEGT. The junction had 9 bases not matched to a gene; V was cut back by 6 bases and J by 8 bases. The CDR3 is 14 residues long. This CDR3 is CASSRTGAREKLFF. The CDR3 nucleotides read TGTGCCAGCAGCCGAACAGGGGCTCGCGAAAAACTGTTTTTT.

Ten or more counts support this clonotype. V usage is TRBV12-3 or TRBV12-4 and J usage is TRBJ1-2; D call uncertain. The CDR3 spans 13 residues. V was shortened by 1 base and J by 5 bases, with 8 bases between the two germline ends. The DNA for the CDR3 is TGTGCCAGCAGTTTAGGGGCAGGTTATGGCTACACCTTC. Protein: CASSLGAGYGYTF.

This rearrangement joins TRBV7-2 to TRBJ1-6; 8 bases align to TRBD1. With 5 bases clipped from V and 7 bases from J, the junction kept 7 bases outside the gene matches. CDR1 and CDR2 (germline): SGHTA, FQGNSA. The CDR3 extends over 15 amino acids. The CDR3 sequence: CASSPRTGSNSPLHF. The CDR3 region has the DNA TGTGCCAGCAGCCCGCGGACAGGGAGCAATTCACCCCTCCACTTT.

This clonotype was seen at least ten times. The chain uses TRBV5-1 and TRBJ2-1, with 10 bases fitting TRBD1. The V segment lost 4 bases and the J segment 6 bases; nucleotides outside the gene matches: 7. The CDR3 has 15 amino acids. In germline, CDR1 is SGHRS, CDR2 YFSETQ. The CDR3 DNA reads TGCGCCAGCAGCAGGGGACAGGGGATTATCAATGAGCAGTTCTTC. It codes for CASSRGQGIINEQFF.

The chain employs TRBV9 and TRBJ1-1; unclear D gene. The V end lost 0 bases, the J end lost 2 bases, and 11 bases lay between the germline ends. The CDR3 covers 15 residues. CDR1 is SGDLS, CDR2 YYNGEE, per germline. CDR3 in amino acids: CASSVDGTGNTEAFF. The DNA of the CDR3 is TGTGCCAGCAGCGTAGATGGAACCGGTAACACTGAAGCTTTCTTT.